This TCR beta chain was documented in a study of early T cells in non-severe SARS-CoV-2 infection. Looking at the study overall: Bulk RNA taken from unsorted whole blood was sequenced, leaving chains unpaired.

Researchers tagged individual cDNA molecules with unique molecular identifiers. TCRdb passed the 5' RACE reads through MiXCR, listing each CDR3 protein once. This sample has about 57,000 distinct CDR3 sequences; 13% occur once, and the top ten carry about 4.3%. The CDR3 has 15 residues. The germline CDR1 and CDR2 sequences are SEHNR and FQNEAQ (reference sequence). With 0 bases clipped from V and 5 bases from J, the junction kept 5 bases outside the gene matches. This clonotype was recorded many times. The antigen is unknown. Study conclusions and caveats: Private and CD4 specificities were missed by VDJdb matching, which favored anti-spike CD8 responses.

The receptor was isolated from an adult who was a healthcare worker with PCR-confirmed SARS-CoV-2 infection or an uninfected control (not recorded which). Material for sequencing was whole blood. V usage is TRBV7-9 and J usage is TRBJ1-1, with 8 bases identical to TRBD1. The CDR3 DNA reads TGTGCCAGCAGCTTAGCCCCTAACAGGGGGACTGAAGCTTTCTTT. This translates into CASSLAPNRGTEAFF.